The present TCR beta chain was sequenced within a study of CD8+ T cells in alopecia areata. Study conclusions and caveats: The study also sequences resident alphabeta T cells of normal skin in scalp samples.

Worth noting for this clone: No antigen is known for it.

RNA, once extracted, was reverse transcribed into cDNA for use as the sequencing template. Here immunoSEQ multiplex PCR was the method, and the copy in TCRdb shows in-frame clones only, minus some. This sample has roughly 60,000 clones, with 44% found just once. The V and J ends lost 6 bases and 9 bases, in that order; junction bases with no gene match: 8. This CDR3 comprises 14 residues. Germline V gene sequence: CDR1 MNHEY, CDR2 SMNVEV (reference sequence). The source material was NKG2D-low CD8+ T cells sorted from blood. The chain carries TRBV27 and TRBJ2-1; 10 bases line up with TRBD2. The TCR was taken from a human donor with alopecia areata. CDR3 loop: CASSFVAGGGEQFF. CDR3 bases: TGTGCCAGCAGCTTCGTAGCGGGAGGAGGTGAGCAGTTCTTC.